These T cell receptor beta chains were read from a single sample in a study of T cell responses to AZD1222 COVID-19 vaccine. Clones were read by immunoSEQ multiplex PCR, and TCRdb kept only the in-frame ones, dropping some. The sample lists around 110,000 clones; 90% were seen once. The source material was peripheral blood, sampled on day 0 of AZD1222 vaccination. These receptor sequences come from an adult in good health. Both conserved end residues are part of each CDR3. The D gene is left open where the match is weak. A clone size is listed for some rows: how often the clone was seen (once, few, many), or a class if it is expanded.

d_call | j_call | v_call | clone_size | cdr3_aa | cdr3_nt
- | TRBJ2-5 | TRBV9 | - | CASSVGPGVETQYF | TGTGCCAGCAGCGTAGGGCCCGGGGTGGAGACCCAGTACTTC
TRBD1 | TRBJ2-3 | TRBV5-1 | - | CASSRDRGRDTQYF | TGCGCCAGCAGCCGGGACAGGGGACGAGATACGCAGTATTTT
- | TRBJ1-5 | TRBV2 | - | CASRMGGLVGNQPQHF | TGTGCCAGCAGGATGGGGGGGCTCGTGGGCAATCAGCCCCAGCATTTT
TRBD2 | TRBJ2-2 | TRBV9 | - | CASSTGLAGQVGTGELFF | TGTGCCAGCAGCACGGGACTAGCGGGACAGGTCGGCACCGGGGAGCTGTTTTTT
- | TRBJ1-5 | TRBV2 | - | CASSDGVGNQPQHF | TGTGCCAGCAGTGATGGTGTGGGCAATCAGCCCCAGCATTTT
- | TRBJ1-2 | TRBV12-2 | - | CASRHRDYGYTF | TGTGCAAGTCGCCACAGGGACTATGGCTACACCTTC
TRBD2 | TRBJ2-5 | TRBV4-2 | once | CASSQGLLAGGRQETQYF | TGTGCCAGCAGCCAAGGGTTACTAGCGGGAGGAAGGCAAGAGACCCAGTACTTC
- | TRBJ2-7 | TRBV11-2 | - | CASSPRLTFHSYEQYF | TGTGCCAGCAGCCCCCGTCTGACATTCCACTCCTACGAGCAGTACTTC
- | TRBJ2-1 | TRBV28 | - | CASSLRRWGGLANEQFF | TGTGCCAGCAGTTTAAGGCGATGGGGGGGGCTTGCGAATGAGCAGTTCTTC
- | TRBJ1-3 | TRBV28 | - | CASSAGRPYTIYF | TGTGCCAGCAGCGCGGGACGACCGTACACCATATATTTT
TRBD1 | TRBJ1-1 | TRBV4-2 | - | CASSQDLDRATEAFF | TGTGCCAGCAGCCAAGATCTGGACAGGGCCACTGAAGCTTTCTTT
- | TRBJ2-1 | TRBV6-1 | - | CASTPRGREGNEQFF | TGTGCCAGCACCCCAAGGGGACGCGAGGGCAATGAGCAGTTCTTC
TRBD2 | TRBJ2-1 | TRBV4-3 | - | CASSQDGVAGGNNEQFF | TGCGCCAGCAGCCAAGATGGGGTAGCGGGAGGGAACAATGAGCAGTTCTTC
- | TRBJ2-7 | TRBV4-2 | - | CASSQEKAFEQYF | TGTGCCAGCAGCCAAGAAAAAGCGTTCGAGCAGTACTTC
TRBD1 | TRBJ2-7 | TRBV5-1 | - | CASSSTGGFEYEQYF | TGCGCCAGCAGCTCGACAGGGGGCTTTGAATACGAGCAGTACTTC
- | TRBJ1-3 | TRBV9 | - | CASSVGQDVSGNTIYF | TGTGCCAGCAGCGTAGGTCAGGATGTCTCAGGAAACACCATATATTTT
- | TRBJ1-1 | TRBV18 | - | CASSKGQNTEAFF | TGTGCCAGCTCAAAGGGACAGAACACTGAAGCTTTCTTT
TRBD2 | TRBJ2-3 | TRBV7-8 | - | CASTSREGGADTQYF | TGTGCCAGCACCTCAAGAGAGGGAGGGGCAGATACGCAGTATTTT
TRBD1 | TRBJ1-5 | TRBV7-2 | - | CASSYSGTALNQPQHF | TGTGCCAGCAGTTATTCCGGGACAGCTCTCAATCAGCCCCAGCATTTT
- | TRBJ1-6 | TRBV4-1 | - | CASSHPGLVYNSPLHF | TGCGCCAGCAGCCATCCAGGGCTAGTTTACAATTCACCCCTCCACTTT
TRBD2 | TRBJ2-7 | TRBV30 | - | CAWSGGTGGTYEQYF | TGTGCCTGGAGCGGCGGGACGGGGGGTACCTACGAGCAGTACTTC
TRBD1 | TRBJ2-5 | TRBV10-2 | - | CASSNGQGQYF | TGCGCCAGCAGTAACGGACAGGGTCAGTACTTC
- | TRBJ2-7 | TRBV4-2 | - | CASSQGNEEQYF | TGTGCCAGCAGCCAAGGAAATGAGGAGCAGTACTTC
- | TRBJ2-3 | TRBV28 | once | CASSSYTDTQYF | TGTGCCAGCAGTTCGTACACAGATACGCAGTATTTT
- | TRBJ1-5 | TRBV3-1/TRBV3-2 | - | CASSQGSTLGGQHF | TGTGCCAGCAGCCAAGGTAGTACTCTTGGAGGCCAGCATTTT
- | TRBJ2-7 | TRBV28 | - | CASSLTGFSYEQYF | TGTGCCAGCAGTTTAACGGGTTTCTCCTACGAGCAGTACTTC
- | TRBJ1-6 | TRBV6-5 | - | CASSTGTSPLHF | TGTGCCAGCAGCACCGGGACTTCACCCCTCCACTTT
- | TRBJ2-7 | TRBV6-2/TRBV6-3 | - | CASSYPGQIYEQYF | TGTGCCAGCAGTTACCCAGGACAGATCTACGAGCAGTACTTC
- | TRBJ2-2 | TRBV7-3 | - | CASKKGQNTGELFF | TGTGCCAGCAAGAAGGGACAGAACACCGGGGAGCTGTTTTTT
TRBD2 | TRBJ2-1 | TRBV7-8 | - | CASSLLGRARENEQFF | TGTGCCAGCAGCTTACTCGGGAGGGCCCGAGAAAATGAGCAGTTCTTC
TRBD1 | TRBJ2-7 | TRBV5-1 | once | CASSLAPGQDYEQYF | TGCGCCAGCAGCTTGGCGCCGGGACAGGACTACGAGCAGTACTTC
TRBD1 | TRBJ1-2 | TRBV7-3 | - | CASSLGQGARGYTF | TGTGCCAGCAGCTTAGGACAGGGGGCAAGGGGCTACACCTTC
- | TRBJ1-4 | TRBV27 | few | CASSLERNEKLFF | TGTGCCAGCAGTTTAGAGAGGAATGAAAAACTGTTTTTT
- | TRBJ2-7 | TRBV10-3 | - | CAISLGASEQYF | TGTGCCATCAGCTTGGGGGCCTCCGAGCAGTACTTC
- | TRBJ1-3 | TRBV3-1/TRBV3-2 | - | CASTPPGEYSGNTIYF | TGTGCCAGCACCCCTCCGGGGGAGTACTCTGGAAACACCATATATTTT
- | TRBJ1-1 | TRBV5-4 | - | CASSPGPGWAFF | TGTGCCAGCAGCCCTGGACCGGGATGGGCTTTCTTT
- | TRBJ1-1 | TRBV9 | - | CASSVGIQGNTEAFF | TGTGCCAGCAGCGTAGGGATACAGGGGAACACTGAAGCTTTCTTT
- | TRBJ2-1 | TRBV12-3/TRBV12-4 | - | CASSLVGNEQFF | TGTGCCAGCAGTTTGGTAGGGAATGAGCAGTTCTTC
- | TRBJ1-6 | TRBV7-2 | - | CASSLAIQGLRNSPLHF | TGTGCCAGCAGCTTAGCGATACAGGGCTTGCGGAATTCACCCCTCCACTTT
- | TRBJ2-7 | TRBV7-8 | - | CASSLQYEQYF | TGTGCCAGCAGCCTACAGTACGAGCAGTACTTC
TRBD2 | TRBJ2-1 | TRBV6-1 | - | CASSEGLGGEQFF | TGTGCCAGCAGTGAGGGACTAGGAGGTGAGCAGTTCTTC
- | TRBJ2-5 | TRBV18 | - | CASSPYDTVQETQYF | TGTGCCAGCTCACCCTACGACACTGTCCAAGAGACCCAGTACTTC
- | TRBJ1-2 | TRBV15 | - | CATSMGGSGGYTF | TGTGCCACCAGCATGGGGGGCTCGGGAGGCTACACCTTC
- | TRBJ1-2 | TRBV12-3/TRBV12-4 | - | CASSQGAYGYTF | TGTGCCAGCAGCCAGGGAGCCTATGGCTACACCTTC
- | TRBJ2-5 | TRBV5-1 | - | CASSLQETQYF | TGCGCCAGCAGCCTGCAAGAGACCCAGTACTTC
- | TRBJ2-1 | TRBV18 | - | CASSPIQTSSYNEQFF | TGTGCCAGCTCACCAATCCAGACGAGCTCCTACAATGAGCAGTTCTTC
- | TRBJ2-7 | TRBV21-1 | - | CASSATDGREYEQYF | TGTGCCAGCAGCGCCACAGACGGGCGGGAGTACGAGCAGTACTTC
- | TRBJ2-7 | TRBV7-6 | once | CASSLDQGPAYEQYF | TGTGCCAGCAGCTTAGACCAGGGGCCTGCCTACGAGCAGTACTTC
- | TRBJ1-2 | TRBV7-9 | few | CASSLDSSYGYTF | TGTGCCAGCAGCTTGGACAGTTCCTATGGCTACACCTTC
- | TRBJ1-4 | TRBV7-9 | - | CASSLLRGELFF | TGTGCCAGCAGCTTATTAAGGGGAGAACTGTTTTTT
- | TRBJ2-7 | TRBV4-1 | - | CASSQVSSGSYEQYF | TGCGCCAGCAGCCAAGTTAGCTCGGGCTCCTACGAGCAGTACTTC
TRBD1 | TRBJ2-2 | TRBV5-1 | few | CASSWQGVGGELFF | TGCGCCAGCAGCTGGCAGGGGGTTGGCGGGGAGCTGTTTTTT
- | TRBJ1-1 | TRBV7-2 | - | CASSLWEGLNTEAFF | TGTGCCAGCAGCTTGTGGGAGGGACTGAACACTGAAGCTTTCTTT
- | TRBJ1-5 | TRBV30 | few | CAWSYGGNQPQHF | TGTGCCTGGAGTTACGGGGGCAATCAGCCCCAGCATTTT